This TCR beta chain was sequenced for a study of T cell changes during pregnancy in multiple sclerosis. This CDR3 contains 13 residues. Deletions cut 3 bases from V and 6 bases from J, with 10 bases between. Germline V lookup: CDR1 LGHNA, CDR2 YSLEER. The repertoire was sequenced with immunoSEQ multiplex PCR; TCRdb's copy has only in-frame clones and lacks some. The sample lists fewer than 60,000 clones, more than 90% occurring once. This sequence was found in a female donor in good health, enrolled as a control in a pregnancy study. The sequenced sample was peripheral blood, obtained after pregnancy. The chain couples TRBV4-3 to TRBJ2-3, with unresolved D. CDR3 loop: CASSQPGADTQYF. The DNA for the CDR3 is TGCGCCAGCAGCCAGCCCGGAGCGGATACGCAGTATTTT.